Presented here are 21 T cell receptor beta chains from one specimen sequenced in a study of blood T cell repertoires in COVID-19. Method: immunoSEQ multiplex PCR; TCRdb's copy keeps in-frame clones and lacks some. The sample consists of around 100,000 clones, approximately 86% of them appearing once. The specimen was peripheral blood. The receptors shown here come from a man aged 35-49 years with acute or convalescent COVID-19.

Written as DNA, the CDR3 is TGTGCCAGCAGCCCGGTAGGGGCAGAAGATACGCAGTATTTT. Translated, it gives CASSPVGAEDTQYF. This chain connects TRBV7-8 to TRBJ2-3; weak D call: TRBD1 (5 bases). CDR3 length: 14 residues. V was trimmed by 5 bases and J by 5 bases, leaving 14 bases between them. Germline CDR1 reads SGHVS; CDR2 reads FQNEAQ.

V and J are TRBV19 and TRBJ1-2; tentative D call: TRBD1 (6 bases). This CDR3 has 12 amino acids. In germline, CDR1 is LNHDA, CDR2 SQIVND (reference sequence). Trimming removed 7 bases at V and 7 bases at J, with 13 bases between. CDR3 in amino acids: CASKGEGVGYTF. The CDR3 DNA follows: TGTGCCAGTAAGGGTGAGGGGGTTGGCTACACCTTC.

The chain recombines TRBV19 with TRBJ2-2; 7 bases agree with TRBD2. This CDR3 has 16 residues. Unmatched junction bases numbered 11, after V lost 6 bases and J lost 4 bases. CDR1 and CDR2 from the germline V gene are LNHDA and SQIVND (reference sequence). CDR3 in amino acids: CASSPNGGGSTGELFF. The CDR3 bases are TGTGCCAGTAGCCCGAACGGGGGAGGGAGCACCGGGGAGCTGTTTTTT.

Written as DNA, the CDR3 is TGTGCCAGTATCGACAGGGGGTCAAGAAACACCATATATTTT. Its translation is CASIDRGSRNTIYF. The J gene is TRBJ1-3, the V gene TRBV19; 9 nucleotides align to TRBD1. Germline CDR1 is LNHDA and CDR2 is SQIVND (reference sequence). Trimming removed 7 bases from V and 5 bases from J; junction bases left unmatched: 6. The CDR3 spans 14 residues.

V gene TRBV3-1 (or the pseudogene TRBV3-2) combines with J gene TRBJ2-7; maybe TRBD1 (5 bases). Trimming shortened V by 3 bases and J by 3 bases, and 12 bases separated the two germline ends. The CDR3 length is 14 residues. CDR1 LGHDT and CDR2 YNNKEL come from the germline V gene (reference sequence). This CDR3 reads CASSQGQPHYEQYF. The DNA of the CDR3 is TGTGCCAGCAGCCAGGGGCAGCCTCACTACGAGCAGTACTTC.

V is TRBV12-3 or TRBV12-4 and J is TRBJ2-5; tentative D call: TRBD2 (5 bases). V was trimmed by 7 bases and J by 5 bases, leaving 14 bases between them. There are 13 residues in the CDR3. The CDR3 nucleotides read TGTGCCAGCATGCCCGCGGGTAGTGAGACCCAGTACTTC. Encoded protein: CASMPAGSETQYF.

The CDR3 region is CASSFKNTEAFF. The CDR3 nucleotides read TGTGCCAGCAGCTTTAAGAACACTGAAGCTTTCTTT. The rearrangement links TRBV7-9 to TRBJ1-1; D call uncertain. Germline CDR1 and CDR2: SEHNR and FQNEAQ (reference sequence). The CDR3 runs 12 residues. The V and J ends lost 3 bases and 1 base respectively, with 3 bases between them.

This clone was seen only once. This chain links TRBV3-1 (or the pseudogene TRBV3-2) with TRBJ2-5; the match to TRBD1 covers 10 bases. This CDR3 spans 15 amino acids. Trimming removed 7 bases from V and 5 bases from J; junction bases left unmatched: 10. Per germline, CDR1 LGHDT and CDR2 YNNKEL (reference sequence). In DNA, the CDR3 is TGTGCCAGCACCACATCGACAGGGGGCAGTGAGACCCAGTACTTC. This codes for CASTTSTGGSETQYF.

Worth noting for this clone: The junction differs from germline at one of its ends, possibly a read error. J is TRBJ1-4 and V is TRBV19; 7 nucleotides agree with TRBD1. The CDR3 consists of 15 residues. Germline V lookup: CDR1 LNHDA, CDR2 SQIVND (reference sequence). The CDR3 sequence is CASSKGTEGVEELFF. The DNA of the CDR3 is TGTGCCAGTAGTAAGGGGACAGAAGGTGTTGAAGAACTGTTTTTT.

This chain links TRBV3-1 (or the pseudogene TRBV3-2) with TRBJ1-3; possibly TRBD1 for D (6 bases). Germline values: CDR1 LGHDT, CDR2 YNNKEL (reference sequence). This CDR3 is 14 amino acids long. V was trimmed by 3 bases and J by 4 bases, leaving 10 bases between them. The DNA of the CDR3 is TGTGCCAGCAGCCACGCAGGGGCGGGAAACACCATATATTTT. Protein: CASSHAGAGNTIYF.

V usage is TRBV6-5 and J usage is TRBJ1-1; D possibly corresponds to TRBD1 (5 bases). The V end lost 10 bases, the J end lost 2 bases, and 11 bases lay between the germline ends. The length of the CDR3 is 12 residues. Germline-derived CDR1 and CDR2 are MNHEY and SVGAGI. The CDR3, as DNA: TGTGCCACCGCAGGGATCAACACTGAAGCTTTCTTT. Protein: CATAGINTEAFF.

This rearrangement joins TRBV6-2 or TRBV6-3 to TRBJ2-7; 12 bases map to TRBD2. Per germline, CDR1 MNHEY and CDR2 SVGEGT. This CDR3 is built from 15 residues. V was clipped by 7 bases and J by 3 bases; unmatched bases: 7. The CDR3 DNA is TGTGCCAGCACCCCAACTAGCGGGGGGTTCTACGAGCAGTACTTC. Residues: CASTPTSGGFYEQYF.

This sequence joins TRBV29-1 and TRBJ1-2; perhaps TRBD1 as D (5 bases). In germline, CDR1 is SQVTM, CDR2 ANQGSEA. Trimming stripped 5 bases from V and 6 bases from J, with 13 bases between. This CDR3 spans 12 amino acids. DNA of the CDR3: TGCAGCGTTCAAAAGTCGGGGGATGGCTACACCTTC. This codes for CSVQKSGDGYTF.

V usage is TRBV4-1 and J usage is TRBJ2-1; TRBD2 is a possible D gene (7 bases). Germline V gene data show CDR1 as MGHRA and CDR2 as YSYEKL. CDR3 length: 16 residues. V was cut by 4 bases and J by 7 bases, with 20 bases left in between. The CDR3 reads CASSPGAGVLINEQFF. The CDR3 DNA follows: TGCGCCAGCAGCCCAGGGGCGGGAGTTTTGATTAATGAGCAGTTCTTC.

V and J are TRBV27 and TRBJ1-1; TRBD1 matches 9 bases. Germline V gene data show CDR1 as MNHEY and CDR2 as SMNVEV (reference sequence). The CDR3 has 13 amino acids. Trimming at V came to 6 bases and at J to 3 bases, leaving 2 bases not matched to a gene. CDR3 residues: CASSDRGYTEAFF. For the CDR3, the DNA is TGTGCCAGCAGCGACAGGGGGTACACTGAAGCTTTCTTT.

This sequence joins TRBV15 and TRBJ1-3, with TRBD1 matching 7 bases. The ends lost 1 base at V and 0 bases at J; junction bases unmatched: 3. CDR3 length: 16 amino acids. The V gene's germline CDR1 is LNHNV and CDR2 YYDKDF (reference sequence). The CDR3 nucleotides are TGTGCCACCAGCAGAGTTACAGGGGCCTCTGGAAACACCATATATTTT. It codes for CATSRVTGASGNTIYF. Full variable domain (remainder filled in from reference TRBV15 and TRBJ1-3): DAMVIQNPRYQVTQFGKPVTLSCSQTLNHNVMYWYQQKSSQAPKLLFHYYDKDFNNEADTPDNFQSRRPNTSFCFLDIRSPGLGDTAMYLCATSRVTGASGNTIYFGEGSWLTVV.

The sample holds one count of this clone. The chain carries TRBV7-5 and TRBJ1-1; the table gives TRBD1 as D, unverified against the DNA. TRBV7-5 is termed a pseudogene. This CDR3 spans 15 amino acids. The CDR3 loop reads CARSVRDRGPTEAFF. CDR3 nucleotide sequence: TGTGCCAGAAGCGTACGGGACAGGGGACCCACTGAAGCTTTCTTT.

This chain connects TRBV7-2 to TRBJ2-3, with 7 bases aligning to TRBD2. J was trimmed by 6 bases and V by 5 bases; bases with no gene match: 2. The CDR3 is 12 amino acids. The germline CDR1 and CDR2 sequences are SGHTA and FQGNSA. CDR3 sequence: CASSRAGDTQYF. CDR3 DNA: TGTGCCAGCAGCCGAGCGGGGGATACGCAGTATTTT. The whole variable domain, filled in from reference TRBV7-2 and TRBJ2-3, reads GAGVSQSPSNKVTEKGKDVELRCDPISGHTALYWYRQSLGQGLEFLIYFQGNSAPDKSGLPSDRFSAERTGGSVSTLTIQRTQQEDSAVYLCASSRAGDTQYFGPGTRLTVL.

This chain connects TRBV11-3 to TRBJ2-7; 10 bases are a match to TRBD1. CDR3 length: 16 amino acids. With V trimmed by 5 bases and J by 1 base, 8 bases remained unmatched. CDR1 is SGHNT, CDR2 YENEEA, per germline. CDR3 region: CASSRPGQGPSYEQYF. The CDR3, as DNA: TGTGCCAGCAGCCGTCCGGGACAGGGGCCTTCCTACGAGCAGTACTTC.

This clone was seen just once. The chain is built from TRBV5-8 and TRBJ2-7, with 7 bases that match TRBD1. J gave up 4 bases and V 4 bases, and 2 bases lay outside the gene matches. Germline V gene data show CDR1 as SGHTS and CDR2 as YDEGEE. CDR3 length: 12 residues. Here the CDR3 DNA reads TGTGCCAGCAGCAGGGGGCAATACGAGCAGTACTTC. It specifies CASSRGQYEQYF.

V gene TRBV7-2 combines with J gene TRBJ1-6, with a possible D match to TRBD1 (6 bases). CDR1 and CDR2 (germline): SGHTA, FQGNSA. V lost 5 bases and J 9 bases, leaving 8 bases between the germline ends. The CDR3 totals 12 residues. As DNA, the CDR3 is TGTGCCAGCAGCGAGACAGGTTCACCCCTCCACTTT. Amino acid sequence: CASSETGSPLHF. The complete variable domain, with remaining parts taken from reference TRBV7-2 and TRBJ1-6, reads GAGVSQSPSNKVTEKGKDVELRCDPISGHTALYWYRQSLGQGLEFLIYFQGNSAPDKSGLPSDRFSAERTGGSVSTLTIQRTQQEDSAVYLCASSETGSPLHFGNGTRLTVT.